A single T cell receptor beta chain is shown here with its context. This sample was taken from a study of blood T cell repertoires in COVID-19. Study at large: From T cells, B-cell-depleted T cells, or PBMCs came the material, which was cDNA or gDNA.

Here immunoSEQ multiplex PCR was the method, and the copy in TCRdb shows in-frame clones only, minus some. The table shows about 360,000 clones, with 75% to 90% occurring only once. Germline CDR1 SGHDN, CDR2 FVKESK. The ends were cut back, 1 base at V and 1 base at J, with 20 bases in the middle. The length of the CDR3 is 19 residues. The TCR sequence derives from a woman between 55 and 75 years old with COVID-19, enrolled during active disease. The chain is built from TRBV14 and TRBJ1-3; D gene uncertain. The material sequenced was peripheral blood. In nucleotides, the CDR3 is TGTGCCAGCAGCCAAGTGAGCTATCCGGGAGGAAGATCTGGAAACACCATATATTTT. Its protein product is CASSQVSYPGGRSGNTIYF. Using reference TRBV14 and TRBJ1-3 for the parts outside the CDR3, the full variable domain is EAGVTQFPSHSVIEKGQTVTLRCDPISGHDNLYWYRRVMGKEIKFLLHFVKESKQDESGMPNNRFLAERTGGTYSTLKVQPAELEDSGVYFCASSQVSYPGGRSGNTIYFGEGSWLTVV.